This T cell receptor beta chain was retrieved from a study of cytomegalovirus exposure and HLA in healthy donors. In the study overall: As released early, the data held about 85 million unique TCRs from HLA-typed donors. Study-wide results and caveats: Reports indicated that the classifier achieved high specificity and sensitivity in diagnosing cytomegalovirus status. According to a later analysis, donors in an Asian-associated ancestry cluster reportedly had fewer N-insertions than the 666-donor mean. In a later analysis, TCR beta V- and J-gene trimming showed a link to a missense DCLRE1C variant.

The PCR was carried out with 60 Vbeta primers and 13 Jbeta primers. The table came from immunoSEQ multiplex PCR; TCRdb's copy has only in-frame clones and leaves some out. The sample contains roughly 150,000 clones, around two thirds of which appear only once. Germline V CDR1 and CDR2: SGHNT, YENEEA. The CDR3 extends over 15 amino acids. V lost 5 bases and J lost 2; bases outside the gene matches: 5. In regard to this clone: Its antigen remains unknown.

The specimen sequenced was PBMCs. The receptor comes from a man aged 25-45 years in good health and CMV-seropositive. This chain links TRBV11-3 with TRBJ2-3, with TRBD2 matching over 9 bases. The CDR3 coding sequence is TGTGCCAGCAGCCGAGGACTAGCGATCACAGATACGCAGTATTTT. It yields the protein CASSRGLAITDTQYF. The complete variable domain, with remaining parts taken from reference TRBV11-3 and TRBJ2-3, reads EAGVVQSPRYKIIEKKQPVAFWCNPISGHNTLYWYLQNLGQGPELLIRYENEEAVDDSQLPKDRFSAERLKGVDSTLKIQPAELGDSAVYLCASSRGLAITDTQYFGPGTRLTVL.